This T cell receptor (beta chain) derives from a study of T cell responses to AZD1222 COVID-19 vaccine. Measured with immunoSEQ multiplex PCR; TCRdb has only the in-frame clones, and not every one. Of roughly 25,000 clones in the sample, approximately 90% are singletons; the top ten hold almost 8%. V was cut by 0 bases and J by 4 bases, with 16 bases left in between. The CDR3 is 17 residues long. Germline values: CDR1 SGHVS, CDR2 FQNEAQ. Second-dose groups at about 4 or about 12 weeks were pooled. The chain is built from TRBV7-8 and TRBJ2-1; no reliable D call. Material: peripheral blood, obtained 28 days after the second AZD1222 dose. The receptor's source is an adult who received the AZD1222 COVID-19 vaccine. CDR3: CASSLASQVVVYNEQFF. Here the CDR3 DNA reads TGTGCCAGCAGCTTAGCGTCCCAGGTCGTAGTGTACAATGAGCAGTTCTTC.